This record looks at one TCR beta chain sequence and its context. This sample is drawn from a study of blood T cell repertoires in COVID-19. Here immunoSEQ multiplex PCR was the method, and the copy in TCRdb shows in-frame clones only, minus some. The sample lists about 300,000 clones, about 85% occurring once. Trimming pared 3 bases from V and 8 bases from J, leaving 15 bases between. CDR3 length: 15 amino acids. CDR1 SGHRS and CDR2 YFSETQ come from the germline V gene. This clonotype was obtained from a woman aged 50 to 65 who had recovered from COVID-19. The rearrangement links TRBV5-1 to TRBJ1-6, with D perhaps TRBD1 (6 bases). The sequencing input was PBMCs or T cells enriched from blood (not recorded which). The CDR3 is CASSWGQTKDSPLHF. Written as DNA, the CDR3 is TGCGCCAGCAGCTGGGGACAAACCAAAGATTCACCCCTCCACTTT.